Listed below are T cell receptor beta chains from one sample, sequenced in a study of control samples from healthy donors and cancer patients. TCRdb's table, derived via immunoSEQ multiplex PCR, lists solely in-frame clones and lacks some. Here the sample spans about 130,000 clones, over 75% being singletons. Material for sequencing was blood. These receptors were obtained from a man younger than 30 in good health. Both conserved end residues are part of each CDR3. A D gene is named only where the DNA matches it firmly. The size of a clone is reported for some rows only, either as once, few or many, or as a class for expanded clones.

>TRBJ1-6|TRBD1|TRBV2|.
TGTGCCAGCGATTCCGGGACAGAAAATTCACCCCTCCACTTT
CASDSGTENSPLHF
>TRBJ1-2|TRBD1|TRBV27|.
TGTGCCAGCAGTCCGGGACAGGGGGCCGGGGGCTACACCTTC
CASSPGQGAGGYTF
>TRBJ1-1|.|TRBV7-8|.
TGTGCCAGCAGCTTAGCGGCGTGGACTGAAGCTTTCTTT
CASSLAAWTEAFF
>TRBJ2-3|TRBD1|TRBV30|.
TGTGCCTGGACAGGGGGCAAGGAAGATACGCAGTATTTT
CAWTGGKEDTQYF
>TRBJ2-5|TRBD1|TRBV6-5|.
TGTGCCAGCAGGCAACAGGGGATAGAGACCCAGTACTTC
CASRQQGIETQYF
>TRBJ2-1|.|TRBV9|.
TGTGCCAGCAGCGTAGGGGACAACAATGAGCAGTTCTTC
CASSVGDNNEQFF
>TRBJ2-7|.|TRBV11-2|.
TGTGCCAGCAGCTTGGGGGTTGGGGGCGCGAGCGAGCAGTACTTC
CASSLGVGGASEQYF
>TRBJ2-1|TRBD2|TRBV7-8|.
TGTGCCAGCCGACTAGCCGGAAACAATGAGCAGTTCTTC
CASRLAGNNEQFF
>TRBJ2-3|TRBD2|TRBV4-1|.
TGCGCCAGCAGCCAACTAGCGGGGGCCCTCACAGATACGCAGTATTTT
CASSQLAGALTDTQYF
>TRBJ1-1|.|TRBV7-8|.
TGTGCCAGCAGCTTAGCAATCGACAGTATGTTAATCCCTGAAGCTTTCTTT
CASSLAIDSMLIPEAFF
>TRBJ2-6|.|TRBV10-3|once
TGTGCCATCAGTGACCAAGGGCCAGAAGGGCCAGGGGCCAACGTCCTGACTTTC
CAISDQGPEGPGANVLTF
>TRBJ2-7|.|TRBV6-5|.
TGTGCCAGCAGTTACTCGGGCCGGGGAGGCGAGCAGTACTTC
CASSYSGRGGEQYF
>TRBJ2-3|TRBD2|TRBV6-4|.
TGTGCCAGCAGTGTCGCCGGGACTAGCGGATCAGATACGCAGTATTTT
CASSVAGTSGSDTQYF
>TRBJ1-4|.|TRBV2|.
TGTGCCAGCAGTGAAGGGGAGGGGGGCGAAAAACTGTTTTTT
CASSEGEGGEKLFF
>TRBJ2-2|TRBD2|TRBV3-1/TRBV3-2|.
TGTGCCAGCAGCCACTCAGCGGGGGGCGCGAACACCGGGGAGCTGTTTTTT
CASSHSAGGANTGELFF
>TRBJ2-2|.|TRBV5-1|.
TGCGCCAGCAGCTTGAACACCGGGGAGCTGTTTTTT
CASSLNTGELFF
>TRBJ2-2|TRBD2|TRBV5-1|.
TGCGCCAGCACTATGGGACTAGCGGGGAACACCGGGGAGCTGTTTTTT
CASTMGLAGNTGELFF
>TRBJ2-1|TRBD2|TRBV11-2|.
TGTGCCACCGGGACTAATCTCAATGAGCAGTTCTTC
CATGTNLNEQFF
>TRBJ2-7|TRBD1|TRBV28|once
TGTGCCAGCAGTTCAACAGGGGAAAGTAACGAGCAGTACTTC
CASSSTGESNEQYF
>TRBJ1-1|.|TRBV11-2|once
TGTGCCAGCAGCTCCCCCCGTGGGGGGGTGGGGACGGCTGAAGCTTTCTTT
CASSSPRGGVGTAEAFF
>TRBJ1-2|TRBD1|TRBV7-9|.
TGTGCCAGCAGCTTAGACGCATTAGGGACAGGGGGCTACACCTTC
CASSLDALGTGGYTF
>TRBJ1-2|.|TRBV13|.
TGTGCCAGCAGCTTCTACAGGGACAACTATGGCTACACCTTC
CASSFYRDNYGYTF
>TRBJ1-5|.|TRBV10-3|few
TGTGCCATCAGTGAGGGCAATCAGCCCCAGCATTTT
CAISEGNQPQHF
>TRBJ2-1|TRBD2|TRBV7-8|.
TGTGCCAGCAGCTTAGACTGGCGGGAGCATGAGCAGTTCTTC
CASSLDWREHEQFF
>TRBJ2-3|.|TRBV2|.
TGTGCCAGCAGCCCTCAGGGACTGCTCACAGATACGCAGTATTTT
CASSPQGLLTDTQYF
>TRBJ1-1|.|TRBV4-2|.
TGTGCCAGCAGCCAAGTGAGACAGCAGAACACTGAAGCTTTCTTT
CASSQVRQQNTEAFF
>TRBJ2-1|TRBD1|TRBV5-1|.
TGCGCCAGCAGCTTGGAGAGGGGGCGTTACAATGAGCAGTTCTTC
CASSLERGRYNEQFF
>TRBJ2-7|TRBD1|TRBV6-2/TRBV6-3|.
TGTGCCAGCAGTTTAGGACAGGGGAGATCCTACGAGCAGTACTTC
CASSLGQGRSYEQYF
>TRBJ2-2|.|TRBV7-9|.
TGTGCCAGCAGCTTATTACGGGGTGGCACCGGGGAGCTGTTTTTT
CASSLLRGGTGELFF
>TRBJ2-7|TRBD1|TRBV28|.
TGTGCCAGCAGTTTACACAGGGGGCGGTACGAGCAGTACTTC
CASSLHRGRYEQYF
>TRBJ1-5|TRBD1|TRBV19|.
TGTGCCAGTAGTATAGTCGGGCAGGGGGACCCTTATAGCAATCAGCCCCAGCATTTT
CASSIVGQGDPYSNQPQHF
>TRBJ2-5|.|TRBV11-3|.
TGTGCCAGCAGCTTAGTGGGGCGCAGGGTTTCGGAGACCCAGTACTTC
CASSLVGRRVSETQYF
>TRBJ2-1|.|TRBV9|.
TGTGCCAGCAGCGGGACTGGCAATGAGCAGTTCTTC
CASSGTGNEQFF
>TRBJ1-2|.|TRBV7-9|.
TGTGCCAGCAGCTCACCATTTGACAGGTCCGACTATGGCTACACCTTC
CASSSPFDRSDYGYTF
>TRBJ2-5|.|TRBV2|once
TGTGCCCTAAGGTGGGGGCAAGAGACCCAGTACTTC
CALRWGQETQYF
>TRBJ1-1|TRBD1|TRBV19|.
TGTGCCAGTAGTGTTGTCCCGGGACAGGGGACTGAAGCTTTCTTT
CASSVVPGQGTEAFF
>TRBJ1-1|.|TRBV4-1|.
TGCGCCAGCAGCTCTAGAGGGGACACTGAAGCTTTCTTT
CASSSRGDTEAFF
>TRBJ2-7|TRBD1|TRBV29-1|.
TGCAGCGTTGAAGTCCGCCCGGGACAGGGCTACGAGCAGTACTTC
CSVEVRPGQGYEQYF
>TRBJ2-1|.|TRBV2|.
TGTGCCAGCAGTGAGGGTGTCAACAATGAGCAGTTCTTC
CASSEGVNNEQFF
>TRBJ2-5|TRBD1|TRBV7-9|once
TGTGCCAGCAGCCCCCGGGACAGGCAAGAGACCCAGTACTTC
CASSPRDRQETQYF
>TRBJ1-4|.|TRBV7-9|.
TGTGCCAGCAGAGGAGGGACCACTAATGAAAAACTGTTTTTT
CASRGGTTNEKLFF
>TRBJ2-5|.|TRBV7-9|few
TGTGCCAGCAGCCGACTAGAAGAGACCCAGTACTTC
CASSRLEETQYF
>TRBJ2-1|.|TRBV7-2|.
TGTGCCAGCAGCAAAGTCAATGAGCAGTTCTTC
CASSKVNEQFF
>TRBJ2-3|TRBD2|TRBV29-1|.
TGCAGCGTCCAACTAGCGTATACGCAGTATTTT
CSVQLAYTQYF
>TRBJ1-4|TRBD1|TRBV19|.
TGTGCCAGTACGGACAGGGCGGATGAAAAACTGTTTTTT
CASTDRADEKLFF
>TRBJ1-5|.|TRBV19|.
TGTGCCAGTACCCCACCCCCTGGACAGAGCAATCAGCCCCAGCATTTT
CASTPPPGQSNQPQHF
>TRBJ2-2|.|TRBV11-3|.
TGTGCCAGCAGCTTAACCGGGGAGCTGTTTTTT
CASSLTGELFF
>TRBJ2-3|.|TRBV7-3|.
TGTGCCAGCAGACGGGACGGGCGGTACACAGATACGCAGTATTTT
CASRRDGRYTDTQYF
>TRBJ1-3|.|TRBV6-5|.
TGTGCCAGCAGTTACACCCAGGGAAACACCATATATTTT
CASSYTQGNTIYF
>TRBJ2-7|.|TRBV7-9|.
TGTGCCAGCAGCCCGCCGGGACAATCATACGAGCAGTACTTC
CASSPPGQSYEQYF
>TRBJ2-7|.|TRBV9|.
TGTGCCAGCAGCGTCGGAGACGACGAGCAGTACTTC
CASSVGDDEQYF
>TRBJ2-3|TRBD2|TRBV4-3|.
TGCGCCAGCAGCCAAGAACTAGCGGTCCGCACAGATACGCAGTATTTT
CASSQELAVRTDTQYF
>TRBJ2-5|.|TRBV28|once
TGTGCCAGCAGTTTACAAGGACAAGGGGAGACCCAGTACTTC
CASSLQGQGETQYF
>TRBJ1-5|.|TRBV27|few
TGTGCCAGCAGTATCCGTAGCAATCAGCCCCAGCATTTT
CASSIRSNQPQHF
>TRBJ2-4|.|TRBV5-6|.
TGTGCCAGCAGCGGAACAGGGTTAGGCAAAAACATTCAGTACTTC
CASSGTGLGKNIQYF
>TRBJ2-5|TRBD2|TRBV7-7|.
TGTGCCAGCAGCCTAGCGGGGGATCTAGGGACCCAGTACTTC
CASSLAGDLGTQYF
>TRBJ2-7|.|TRBV7-8|.
TGTGCCACCACCGGGGCGTCCTACGAGCAGTACTTC
CATTGASYEQYF